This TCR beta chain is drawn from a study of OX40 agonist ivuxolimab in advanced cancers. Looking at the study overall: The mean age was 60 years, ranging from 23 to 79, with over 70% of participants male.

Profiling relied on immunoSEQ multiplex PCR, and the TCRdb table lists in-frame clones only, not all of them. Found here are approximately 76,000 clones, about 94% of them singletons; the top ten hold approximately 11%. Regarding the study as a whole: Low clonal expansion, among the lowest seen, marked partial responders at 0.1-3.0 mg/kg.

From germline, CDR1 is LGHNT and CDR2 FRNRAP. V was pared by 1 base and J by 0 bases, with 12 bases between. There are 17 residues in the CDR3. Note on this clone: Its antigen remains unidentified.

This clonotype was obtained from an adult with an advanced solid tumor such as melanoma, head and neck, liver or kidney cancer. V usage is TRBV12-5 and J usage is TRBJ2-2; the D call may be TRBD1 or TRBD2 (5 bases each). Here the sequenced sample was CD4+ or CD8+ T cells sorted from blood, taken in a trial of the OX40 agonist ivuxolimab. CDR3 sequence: CASGLGSGTTNTGELFF. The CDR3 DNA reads TGTGCTAGTGGTTTGGGATCCGGGACGACGAACACCGGGGAGCTGTTTTTT.